The T cell receptor beta chain under discussion was sequenced for a study of shared clonotypes between healthy human individuals. This CDR3 spans 14 amino acids. CDR1 is KGHSH, CDR2 LQKENI, per germline. V gave up 3 bases and J gave up 2 bases, with 11 bases separating them. This clone appeared a single time. Its target is not known. Sequenced by immunoSEQ multiplex PCR; TCRdb stores in-frame clones only, minus some. The sample holds more than 1.2 million clones, around 98.5% seen once. Study-level results: When naive CD4 clonotypes were compared across a handful of donors, 4% to 6.5% were shared.

The chain combines TRBV18 with TRBJ2-7; D unclear. Material for sequencing was naive CD4+ T cells sorted from blood. Subset meaning: CD45RA+ positively selected. This TCR was recovered from a man younger than 40 in good health. CDR3 nucleotide sequence: TGTGCCAGCTCACCTTGGACCGAAGCCTACGAGCAGTACTTC. Translated: CASSPWTEAYEQYF.